This T cell receptor beta chain stems from a study of human T cells and chemical hapten exposure. This sample's time point: pre-sensitization, week 0. Noted treatment: therapeutic diphenylcyclopropenone sensitization with weekly scalp DPC. There are many counts of this clonotype. Individual cDNA molecules had unique molecular identifiers attached to them by the library. TCRdb processed the RACE reads anew with MiXCR; each CDR3 protein has one entry. Altogether 80,000 to 100,000 distinct CDR3 sequences are present, roughly 10% being singletons, with the ten largest covering 3.1%. CDR1 DFQATT and CDR2 SNEGSKA come from the germline V gene (reference sequence). V dropped 6 bases and J dropped 4; count of bases not matched to a gene: 8. CDR3 size: 13 residues.

Sequenced material: whole blood, taken in connection with sensitization to the hapten diphenylcyclopropenone (DPC). The TCR comes from a woman aged 60 to 75 with alopecia areata. Some clones in this sample may be carry-over from other donors' samples. The chain is built from TRBV20-1 and TRBJ1-2, with 7 bases fitting TRBD1. CDR3 nucleotide sequence: TGCAGTGCAAGGGACAGAAGCTCCTATGGCTACACCTTC. Encoded protein: CSARDRSSYGYTF.